These 9 T cell receptor beta chains originate from one sample sequenced in a study of T cell repertoires in aging, cancer and after chemotherapy. TRB rearrangements spanning V, D and J were amplified using mixed TRB-A/B primers. TCRdb analysed the multiplex PCR reads with MiXCR anew, one entry per CDR3 protein. This table holds nearly 5,000 distinct CDR3 sequences, roughly 31% found once. Peripheral blood genomic DNA, not sorted cells or RNA, was the template. Sequencing input: blood. The receptors derive from a human donor with a blood cancer. The donor label of this sample is uncertain.

This clonotype is categorized as medium-sized. The chain links TRBV5-6 to TRBJ1-1; 9 nucleotides line up with TRBD1. The CDR3 spans 16 residues. J was trimmed by 1 base and V by 2 bases; bases with no gene match: 6. Germline-derived CDR1 and CDR2 are SGHDT and YYEEEE. CDR3 loop: CASSLPGQGRNTEAFF. In DNA, the CDR3 is TGTGCCAGCAGCTTACCGGGACAGGGAAGGAACACTGAAGCTTTCTTT. Complete variable domain (other parts from reference TRBV5-6 and TRBJ1-1): DAGVTQSPTHLIKTRGQQVTLRCSPKSGHDTVSWYQQALGQGPQFIFQYYEEEERQRGNFPDRFSGHQFPNYSSELNVNALLLGDSALYLCASSLPGQGRNTEAFFGQGTRLTVV.

The rearrangement joins TRBV18 to TRBJ2-5, with D maybe TRBD1 (5 bases). The CDR3 loop spans 14 amino acids. In germline, CDR1 is KGHSH, CDR2 LQKENI. The V end lost 1 base, the J end lost 1 base, and 7 bases lay between the germline ends. The CDR3 DNA sequence: TGTGCCAGCTCACCACATAGGGGCCAAGAGACCCAGTACTTC. Translated, it gives CASSPHRGQETQYF.

V and J are TRBV18 and TRBJ1-1; 9 bases line up with TRBD1. Germline V lookup: CDR1 KGHSH, CDR2 LQKENI. Germline trimming cut 3 bases from V and 3 bases from J; bases unmatched to any gene: 8. The length of the CDR3 is 16 residues. CDR3 coding DNA: TGTGCCAGCTCACCGCTAGGACAGGGGAGGTACACTGAAGCTTTCTTT. This encodes CASSPLGQGRYTEAFF.

The J gene is TRBJ1-1, the V gene TRBV11-3; possible D gene TRBD1, 6 bases. CDR3 length: 17 amino acids. Looked up from germline, CDR1 is SGHNT and CDR2 is YENEEA. Trimming took off 5 bases at V and 4 bases at J, with 23 bases between the two ends. CDR3 sequence (DNA): TGTGCCAGCAGCCAAGACCTAATACCAGGGGTATCCACTGAAGCTTTCTTT. This codes for CASSQDLIPGVSTEAFF.

This chain joins TRBV29-1 and TRBJ2-2; no reliable D call. The V and J ends lost 2 bases and 0 bases respectively, with 4 bases between them. The CDR3 is made up of 13 amino acids. Germline CDR1 reads SQVTM; CDR2 reads ANQGSEA. CDR3 in DNA: TGCAGCGTTGAACGGGCGAACACCGGGGAGCTGTTTTTT. Protein sequence: CSVERANTGELFF.

The chain joins TRBV19 to TRBJ2-2, with D unclear. Trimming pared 5 bases from V and 8 bases from J, leaving 18 bases between. The CDR3 is 15 residues long. Germline CDR1 is LNHDA and CDR2 is SQIVND (reference sequence). The CDR3 nucleotides are TGTGCCAGTAGTGCAACGATCAGAACCACGGGGGAGCTGTTTTTT. Amino acids: CASSATIRTTGELFF.

The V and J genes are TRBV27 and TRBJ2-7; D remains ambiguous. Germline-derived CDR1 and CDR2 are MNHEY and SMNVEV (reference sequence). Trimming took off 5 bases at V and 4 bases at J, with 9 bases between the two ends. The CDR3 is 12 residues long. The CDR3 nucleotides read TGTGCCAGCAGTCAGGTGGGGTACGAGCAGTACTTC. Translated, it gives CASSQVGYEQYF.

In its sample, this clonotype was seen a few times. V gene TRBV5-1 combines with J gene TRBJ2-1, with D unclear. CDR1 and CDR2 from the germline V gene are SGHRS and YFSETQ. The CDR3 is 14 residues long. V lost 0 bases and J 6 bases, leaving 10 bases between the germline ends. CDR3 nucleotide sequence: TGCGCCAGCAGCTTGGCTGCGATAGTCAATGAGCAGTTCTTC. Residues: CASSLAAIVNEQFF.

The chain is built from TRBV15 and TRBJ2-7; 10 nucleotides agree with TRBD1. CDR1 is LNHNV, CDR2 YYDKDF, per germline (reference sequence). Unmatched junction bases numbered 3, after V lost 2 bases and J lost 2 bases. This CDR3 is 15 amino acids long. Here the CDR3 reads CATSRRDRGPYEQYF. The CDR3 nucleotides are TGTGCCACCAGCAGAAGGGACAGGGGACCCTACGAGCAGTACTTC.